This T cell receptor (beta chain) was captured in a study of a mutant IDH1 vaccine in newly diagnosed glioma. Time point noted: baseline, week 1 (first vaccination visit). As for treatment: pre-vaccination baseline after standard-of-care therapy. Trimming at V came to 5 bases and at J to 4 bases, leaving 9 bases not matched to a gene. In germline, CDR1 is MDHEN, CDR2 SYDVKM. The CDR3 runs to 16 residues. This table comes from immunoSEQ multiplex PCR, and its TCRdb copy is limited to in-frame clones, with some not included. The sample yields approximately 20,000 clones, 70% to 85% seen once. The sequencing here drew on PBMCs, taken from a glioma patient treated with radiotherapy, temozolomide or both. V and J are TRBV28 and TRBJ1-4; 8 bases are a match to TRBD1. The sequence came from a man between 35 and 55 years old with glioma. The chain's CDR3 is CASSHLNRGFNEKLFF. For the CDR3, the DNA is TGTGCCAGCAGTCATCTTAACAGGGGGTTTAATGAAAAACTGTTTTTT.